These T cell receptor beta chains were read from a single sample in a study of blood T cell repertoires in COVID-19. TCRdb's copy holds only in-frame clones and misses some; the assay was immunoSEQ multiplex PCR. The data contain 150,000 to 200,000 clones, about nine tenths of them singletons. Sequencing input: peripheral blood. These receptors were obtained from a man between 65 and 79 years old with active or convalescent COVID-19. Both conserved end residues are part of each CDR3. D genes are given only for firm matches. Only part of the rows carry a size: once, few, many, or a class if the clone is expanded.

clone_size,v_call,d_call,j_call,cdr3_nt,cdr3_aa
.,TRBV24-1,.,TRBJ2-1,TGTGCCACCAGTGCAGAGGCTAGCCTCTCCTACAATGAGCAGTTCTTC,CATSAEASLSYNEQFF
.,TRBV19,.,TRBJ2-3,TGTGCCAGTAGTATCGCCGCCGGTAGCACAGATACGCAGTATTTT,CASSIAAGSTDTQYF
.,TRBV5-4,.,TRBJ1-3,TGTGCCAGCACGCGGCTCGATGGAAACACCATATATTTT,CASTRLDGNTIYF
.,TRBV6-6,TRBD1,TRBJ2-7,TGTGCCAGCAGGGGGACAGGGGGCGAGCAGTACTTC,CASRGTGGEQYF
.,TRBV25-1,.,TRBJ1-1,TGTGCCAGCAGTGAATGGGGGACGGGGGTCACTGAAGCTTTCTTT,CASSEWGTGVTEAFF
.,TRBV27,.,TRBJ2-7,TGTGCCAGCAGTGGTTCAGGGGCGGTTTACGAGCAGTACTTC,CASSGSGAVYEQYF
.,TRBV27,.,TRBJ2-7,TGTGCCAGCATGATAGTGGGAGCAGGCTACGAGCAGTACTTC,CASMIVGAGYEQYF
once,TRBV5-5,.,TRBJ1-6,TGTGCCAGCAGCTTGGCCTGGGCGAATTCACCCCTCCACTTT,CASSLAWANSPLHF
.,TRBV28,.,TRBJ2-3,TGTGCCAGCAGTACACAGGGAAATACGCAGTATTTT,CASSTQGNTQYF
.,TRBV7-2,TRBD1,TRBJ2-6,TGTGCCAGCAGCTTCATGGGACAGGGGATTTCTGGGGCCAACGTCCTGACTTTC,CASSFMGQGISGANVLTF
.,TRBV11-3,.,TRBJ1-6,TGTGCCAGCACCTCTGCGGGTAGTTATAATTCACCCCTCCACTTT,CASTSAGSYNSPLHF
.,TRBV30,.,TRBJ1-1,TGTGCCTGGAGTCAGGGTCAGTTTTACTTTGGGACTGAAGCTTTCTTT,CAWSQGQFYFGTEAFF
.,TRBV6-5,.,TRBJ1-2,TGTGCCAGCAGCCACTCAGGGGTAAACTATGGCTACACCTTC,CASSHSGVNYGYTF
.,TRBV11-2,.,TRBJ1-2,TGTGCCAGCTACGGGGACTATGGCTACACCTTC,CASYGDYGYTF
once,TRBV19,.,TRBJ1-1,TGTGCCAGTAGCCCGGCGGGGAGGAACACTGAAGCTTTCTTT,CASSPAGRNTEAFF
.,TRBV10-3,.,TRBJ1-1,TGTGCCATCAGTGAGTCAGGGGGAGGGGGCACTGAAGCTTTCTTT,CAISESGGGGTEAFF
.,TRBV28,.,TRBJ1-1,TGTGCCAGCATGACAGGGAACACTGAAGCTTTCTTT,CASMTGNTEAFF
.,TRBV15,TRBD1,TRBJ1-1,TGTGCCACCAGCAGCCGGGACAGACCTATCGAAGCTTTCTTT,CATSSRDRPIEAFF
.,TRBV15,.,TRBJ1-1,TGTGCCACCAGCAGAGAGACAGTGAGCACTGAAGCTTTCTTT,CATSRETVSTEAFF
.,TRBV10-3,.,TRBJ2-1,TGTGCCATCAGTTCCCTTGGTCAGAACGAGCAGTTCTTC,CAISSLGQNEQFF
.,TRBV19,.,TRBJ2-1,TGTGCCAGTAGTGTTGACAGATACAATGAGCAGTTCTTC,CASSVDRYNEQFF
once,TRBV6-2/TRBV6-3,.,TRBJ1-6,TGTGCCAGCAGTTACAGGGGTTTTTCACCCCTCCACTTT,CASSYRGFSPLHF
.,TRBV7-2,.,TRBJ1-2,TGTGCCAGCAGCTTATGGTTAACAGGGACCACGAAAGGCGGCTATGGCTACACCTTC,CASSLWLTGTTKGGYGYTF
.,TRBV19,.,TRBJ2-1,TGTGCCAGTAGCGACCAAACGGGATCGGAATTCTCTGAGCAGTTCTTC,CASSDQTGSEFSEQFF
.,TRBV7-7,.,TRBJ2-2,TGTGCTAGCAGCCCAGGGTGGGGGCGCGACACCGGGGAGCTGTTTTTT,CASSPGWGRDTGELFF
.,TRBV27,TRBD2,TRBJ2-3,TGTGCCAGCAGTCCAGATGGACTAGCGCTAGATACGCAGTATTTT,CASSPDGLALDTQYF
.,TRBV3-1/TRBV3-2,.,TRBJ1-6,TGTGCCAGCAGCCAATCCACAGCCGATAATTCACCCCTCCACTTT,CASSQSTADNSPLHF
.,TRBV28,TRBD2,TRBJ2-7,TGTGCCAGCAGTTTCTCGAGCGGGAGGGCCATGTACTTC,CASSFSSGRAMYF
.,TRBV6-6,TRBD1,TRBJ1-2,TGTGCCAGCGTCCCGGGACAGAAAAACTATGGCTACACCTTC,CASVPGQKNYGYTF
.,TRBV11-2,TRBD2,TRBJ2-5,TGTGCCAGCAGCCTTAGCGGGGCCAACCAAGAGACCCAGTACTTC,CASSLSGANQETQYF
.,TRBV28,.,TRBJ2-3,TGTGCCAGCAGAGAGGGGGTAGATACGCAGTATTTT,CASREGVDTQYF
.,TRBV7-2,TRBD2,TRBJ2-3,TGTGCCAGCAGCCGCGGGGGTGCAGATACGCAGTATTTT,CASSRGGADTQYF
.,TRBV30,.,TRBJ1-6,TGTGCCTGGAGCCCCGGGGGGCTTTGGAATTCACCCCTCCACTTT,CAWSPGGLWNSPLHF
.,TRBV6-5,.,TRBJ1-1,TGTGCCAGCAACCTCCGGGGCCACGGACTACGGTTT,CASNLRGHGLRF
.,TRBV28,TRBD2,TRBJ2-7,TGTGCCACCTATAGCGGGAGCTCCTACGAGCAGTACTTC,CATYSGSSYEQYF